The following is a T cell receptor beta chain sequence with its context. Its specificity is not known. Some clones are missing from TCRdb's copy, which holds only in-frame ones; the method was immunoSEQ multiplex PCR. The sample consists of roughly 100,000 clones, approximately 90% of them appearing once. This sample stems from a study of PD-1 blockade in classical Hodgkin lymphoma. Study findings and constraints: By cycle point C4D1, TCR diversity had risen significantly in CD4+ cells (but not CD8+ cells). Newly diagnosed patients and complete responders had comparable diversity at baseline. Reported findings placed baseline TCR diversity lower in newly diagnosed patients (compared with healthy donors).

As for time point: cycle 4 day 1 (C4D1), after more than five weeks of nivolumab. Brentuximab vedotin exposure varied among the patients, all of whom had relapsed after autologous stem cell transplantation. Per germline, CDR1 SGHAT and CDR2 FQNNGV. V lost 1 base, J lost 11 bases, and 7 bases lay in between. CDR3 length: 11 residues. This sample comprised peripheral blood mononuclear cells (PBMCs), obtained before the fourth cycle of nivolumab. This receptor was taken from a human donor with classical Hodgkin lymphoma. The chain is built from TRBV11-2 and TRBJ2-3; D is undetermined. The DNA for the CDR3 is TGTGCCAGCAGCTTAGGGTGGGGGCAGTATTTT. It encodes CASSLGWGQYF.